The clone carrying this T cell receptor (beta chain) appeared many times. The antigen remains undetermined. The time point denotes: patch test 2, 6 weeks after DPC sensitization. Described treatment: therapeutic diphenylcyclopropenone sensitization with weekly scalp DPC. TCRdb processed the RACE reads anew with MiXCR; each CDR3 protein has one entry. Of tens of thousands of distinct CDR3 sequences listed, about 6.3% are singletons. This entry belongs to a study of human T cells and chemical hapten exposure. Study details: Patients, predominantly female, presented with alopecia areata, totalis or universalis. Notes on the study in general: Alopecia was present in the donors, so their immune response may differ from healthy people's. Expanded TCRs showed more large CDR3 clusters than pre-sensitization or healthy control sets. There was no change with DPC sensitization in TCRs above 1 in 1000 frequency.

The ends were cut back, 0 bases at V and 17 bases at J, with 11 bases in the middle. The V gene's germline CDR1 is LGHDT and CDR2 YNNKEL (reference sequence). This CDR3 spans 12 amino acids. The source material was whole blood, sampled in connection with sensitization to the hapten diphenylcyclopropenone (DPC). V is TRBV3-1 and J is TRBJ1-6; D is uncertain. This TCR was sampled from a woman in her thirties with alopecia areata. Some clones in this sample may be carry-over from other donors' samples. The CDR3 sequence: CASSQDASGVHF. As DNA, the CDR3 is TGTGCCAGCAGCCAAGATGCTTCAGGAGTCCACTTT. The full variable domain, rest sourced from reference TRBV3-1 and TRBJ1-6, is DTAVSQTPKYLVTQMGNDKSIKCEQNLGHDTMYWYKQDSKKFLKIMFSYNNKELIINETVPNRFSPKSPDKAHLNLHINSLELGDSAVYFCASSQDASGVHFGNGTRLTVT.